This T cell receptor beta chain was retrieved from a study of T-cell memory formation after mild COVID-19. Study details: Clustering of TCRs was largely donor specific.

5'RACE, which relied on constant-segment primers, yielded TCR alpha and TCR beta cDNA libraries carrying sample barcodes and UMIs. TCRdb analysed the 5' RACE reads with MiXCR anew, one entry per CDR3 protein. This sample has approximately 290,000 distinct CDR3 sequences; roughly 8.2% occur once, and the top ten carry around a fifth. General study findings and limits: The CD4+ clones that contracted clustered mainly within CM and EM, and the CD8+ clones concentrated in EMRA. Confirmation was lacking for SARS-CoV-2 specificity of second-wave clones that peaked on day 37.

Germline assignment: CDR1 LGHDT and CDR2 YNNKEL (reference sequence). The CDR3 is 16 amino acids. The V end lost 5 bases, the J end lost 6 bases, and 22 bases lay between the germline ends. About this clonotype: Its antigen is not known.

The V gene is TRBV3-1, the J gene TRBJ1-2; D perhaps matches TRBD1 (5 bases). This TCR was recovered from a man aged 18 to 35 who had mild COVID-19 (a few samples of this study predate the infection). Cell type and time point are not known. Input material: PBMCs or a T cell subset sorted from them (not recorded which). The CDR3 reads CASSGRGGVEGHGYTF. The CDR3 DNA reads TGTGCCAGCAGCGGAAGAGGAGGGGTCGAGGGACATGGCTACACCTTC.